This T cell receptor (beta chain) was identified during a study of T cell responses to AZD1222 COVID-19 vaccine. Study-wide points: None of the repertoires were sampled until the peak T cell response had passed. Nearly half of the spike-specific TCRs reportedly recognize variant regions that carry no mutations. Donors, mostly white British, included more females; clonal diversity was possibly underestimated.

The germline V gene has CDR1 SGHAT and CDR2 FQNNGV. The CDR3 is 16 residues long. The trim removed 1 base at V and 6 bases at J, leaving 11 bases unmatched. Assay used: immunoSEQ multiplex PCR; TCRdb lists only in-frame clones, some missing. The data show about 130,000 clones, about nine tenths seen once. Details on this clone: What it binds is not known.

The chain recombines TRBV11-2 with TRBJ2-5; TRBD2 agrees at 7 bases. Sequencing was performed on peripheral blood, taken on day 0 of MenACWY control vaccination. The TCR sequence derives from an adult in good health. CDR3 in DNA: TGTGCCAGCAGCTTAGGGTGGCGGGAGTGGCAAAAGACCCAGTACTTC. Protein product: CASSLGWREWQKTQYF.